This T cell receptor (beta chain) was identified during a study of CD4 T cells in relation to SARS-CoV-2 and coronaviruses. Study observations and caveats: Monoreactive clones expanded significantly more to SARS-CoV-2 than crossreactive clones did.

This clone was found a few times. Its antigen is currently unknown. CDR3 length: 17 residues. From germline, CDR1 is SEHNR and CDR2 FQNEAQ (reference sequence). Trimming left V 1 base short and J 6 bases short, with 19 bases between. Sequencing used immunoSEQ multiplex PCR; TCRdb keeps in-frame clones, though not all of them. The sample has tens of thousands of clones, 82% seen once. Naive or memory CD4+ cells were cultured 1:1 with T cell-depleted PBMCs plus CEF. This TCR came from an adult with COVID-19. The material sequenced was naive CD4+ T cells from PBMCs, cultured in vitro. Subset noted: naive CD4+ T cells isolated by negative enrichment. The V and J genes are TRBV7-9 and TRBJ1-3, with D uncertain. This CDR3 reads CASSLGPREFHENTIYF. CDR3 bases: TGTGCCAGCAGCTTAGGACCCCGGGAGTTTCACGAAAACACCATATATTTT.